This entry lists 6 T cell receptor beta chains sequenced from one sample in a study of blood T cell repertoires in COVID-19. Profiled with immunoSEQ multiplex PCR; TCRdb holds only in-frame clones, not every one. Of about 200,000 clones detected, about nine tenths appear once; the ten largest clones hold 0.5% to 0.55%. Material for sequencing was peripheral blood. The origin of the receptors is a man aged 50 to 60 with acute or convalescent COVID-19.

This clone was observed at least ten times. V gene TRBV4-2 combines with J gene TRBJ2-1, with a tentative D call TRBD1 (5 bases). Germline V gene sequence: CDR1 LGHNA, CDR2 YNFKEQ. CDR3 length equals 16 residues. Deletions cut 0 bases from V and 0 bases from J, with 9 bases between. CDR3 bases: TGTGCCAGCAGCCAAGAAACAGGCGACTCCTACAATGAGCAGTTCTTC. The encoded protein is CASSQETGDSYNEQFF.

The J gene is TRBJ1-2, the V gene TRBV28; TRBD1 agrees at 10 bases. The CDR3 has 15 amino acids. CDR1 and CDR2 from the germline V gene are MDHEN and SYDVKM. With 6 bases clipped from V and 3 bases from J, the junction kept 7 bases outside the gene matches. CDR3 in amino acids: CASSRPGQGYYGYTF. CDR3 sequence (DNA): TGTGCCAGCAGCCGTCCGGGACAGGGGTACTATGGCTACACCTTC.

J is TRBJ1-6 and V is TRBV5-6; D remains ambiguous. Deletions cut 0 bases from V and 9 bases from J, with 10 bases between. The CDR3 loop spans 14 amino acids. The germline V gene has CDR1 SGHDT and CDR2 YYEEEE. The CDR3 protein is CASSLARGSSPLHF. The CDR3, as DNA: TGTGCCAGCAGCTTGGCCCGAGGTTCTTCACCCCTCCACTTT.

The genes are TRBV29-1 and TRBJ1-1; the D gene is possibly TRBD1 (5 bases). Per germline, CDR1 SQVTM and CDR2 ANQGSEA. V was cut by 1 base and J by 4 bases, with 7 bases left in between. This CDR3 is built from 12 residues. CDR3 protein: CSVEAGGTEAFF. The CDR3 bases are TGCAGCGTTGAAGCGGGGGGCACTGAAGCTTTCTTT.

DNA of the CDR3: TGTGCCAGCAGTGAACAGGGACAGGCCTACGAGCAGTACTTC. It specifies CASSEQGQAYEQYF. The rearrangement joins TRBV2 to TRBJ2-7, with 8 positions matching TRBD1. V shed 2 bases, J shed 2 bases, and the junction held 2 bases outside the gene matches. Germline CDR1 SNHLY, CDR2 FYNNEI. CDR3 length equals 14 residues.

The gene calls are TRBV28 and TRBJ2-6; 8 positions agree with TRBD1. Losses at the gene ends were 6 bases for V and 0 bases for J; bases not matched to a gene: 4. The CDR3 consists of 16 residues. Germline CDR1 is MDHEN and CDR2 is SYDVKM. In nucleotides, the CDR3 is TGTGCCAGCAGCTCGACAGGGGACTCTGGGGCCAACGTCCTGACTTTC. This codes for CASSSTGDSGANVLTF. Together with reference TRBV28 and TRBJ2-6, the CDR3 gives the full variable domain: DVKVTQSSRYLVKRTGEKVFLECVQDMDHENMFWYRQDPGLGLRLIYFSYDVKMKEKGDIPEGYSVSREKKERFSLILESASTNQTSMYLCASSSTGDSGANVLTFGAGSRLTVL.